This T cell receptor beta chain was found in a study of T-cell reconstitution after alpha-beta-depleted transplantation in children. The TCRbeta library was prepared with unique molecular identifiers. Each CDR3 protein gets one entry after TCRdb re-called the PCR reads with MiXCR. Of about 980,000 distinct CDR3 sequences listed, about 31% are singletons. Study-level findings and limits: Some patients' high day-60 TCRbeta diversity was attributed to recipient cells surviving conditioning. Newly produced T cells mostly provided counts and TCRbeta diversity after one year, as hyperexpanded clones declined.

This clonotype was seen a handful of times. Its antigen is unidentified. Germline loops: CDR1 SGHKS, CDR2 YYEKEE (reference sequence). The CDR3 is 14 amino acids. The V end lost 4 bases, the J end lost 0 bases, and 11 bases lay between the germline ends. The rearrangement uses TRBV5-5 and TRBJ2-7; D possibly matches TRBD1 or TRBD2 (5 bases each). This TCR derives from a boy younger than two who had a stem cell transplant for SCID, so the T cells may come from the graft donor. This sample comprised PBMCs, mostly from graft donor cells, obtained 360 days after TCRalphabeta/CD19-depleted stem cell transplant. CDR3: CASSDPGLSYEQYF. In DNA, the CDR3 is TGTGCCAGCAGCGACCCGGGGCTCTCCTACGAGCAGTACTTC.